Listed here are 21 T cell receptor beta chains from one sample, sequenced in a study of blood T cell repertoires in COVID-19. Assay: immunoSEQ multiplex PCR; the TCRdb copy retains only in-frame clones and omits some. The sample lists 250,000 or so clones, approximately 90% seen once, with approximately 3% in the top ten. Sequencing was done on a sample of PBMCs or T cells enriched from blood (not recorded which). The receptors derive from a man aged 35-49 years who had been exposed to COVID-19.

The genes are TRBV9 and TRBJ1-2; no clear D gene. CDR3 length: 16 residues. CDR1 is SGDLS, CDR2 YYNGEE, per germline. With 4 bases removed from V and 0 bases from J, the gap between germline ends came to 16 bases. This CDR3 is CASSPRGDGTNYGYTF. The DNA for the CDR3 is TGTGCCAGCAGCCCCCGAGGTGACGGGACTAACTATGGCTACACCTTC.

The chain carries TRBV7-6 and TRBJ1-5, with D perhaps TRBD1 (6 bases). This CDR3 region has 18 residues. V lost 5 bases and J lost 0, with 20 bases in between. Germline CDR1 reads SGHVS; CDR2 reads FNYEAQ. Written as DNA, the CDR3 is TGTGCCAGCAGCCAACGCCCCCCGGGGGGCATTAGCAATCAGCCCCAGCATTTT. As protein: CASSQRPPGGISNQPQHF.

The chain recombines TRBV24-1 with TRBJ2-5; D is unresolved. The CDR3 is made up of 13 amino acids. Germline V gene lookup returns CDR1 KGHDR and CDR2 SFDVKD. Trimming took 3 bases from V and 2 from J, leaving 6 bases between them. CDR3 in DNA: TGTGCCACCAGTGATGTACTTCAAGAGACCCAGTACTTC. Amino acid sequence: CATSDVLQETQYF.

In this sample, this clone turned up once. The V gene is TRBV9, the J gene TRBJ1-4; 8 positions match TRBD1. The length of the CDR3 is 16 residues. CDR1 and CDR2 from the germline V gene are SGDLS and YYNGEE. With 3 bases clipped from V and 8 bases from J, the junction kept 12 bases outside the gene matches. In DNA form, the CDR3 reads TGTGCCAGCAGCGCCGACCCTGGGACAGGCGAGGAAAAACTGTTTTTT. It encodes CASSADPGTGEEKLFF.

The chain carries TRBV6-2 or TRBV6-3 and TRBJ2-1; 8 nucleotides align to TRBD2. Losses at the gene ends were 6 bases for V and 6 bases for J; bases not matched to a gene: 10. Germline V gene data show CDR1 as MNHEY and CDR2 as SVGEGT. This CDR3 comprises 15 residues. CDR3 sequence reads: CASSGPGLEFNEQFF. The CDR3 coding sequence is TGTGCCAGCAGCGGACCGGGACTAGAATTCAATGAGCAGTTCTTC.

The rearrangement links TRBV19 to TRBJ1-6, with TRBD1 matching 9 bases. The V gene's germline CDR1 is LNHDA and CDR2 SQIVND (reference sequence). The CDR3 consists of 15 residues. V gave up 4 bases and J gave up 10 bases; unmatched junction bases: 8. The CDR3 loop reads CASSTGTGMVSPLHF. In nucleotides, the CDR3 is TGTGCCAGTAGTACCGGGACAGGGATGGTGTCACCCCTCCACTTT.

V and J are TRBV28 and TRBJ1-1; 8 bases match TRBD1. Germline CDR1 reads MDHEN; CDR2 reads SYDVKM. J was trimmed by 6 bases and V by 6 bases; bases with no gene match: 6. This CDR3 has 13 residues. The CDR3 nucleotides read TGTGCCAGCAGAACAGGGGGATACTCTGAAGCTTTCTTT. Translation gives CASRTGGYSEAFF.

The V gene is TRBV6-5, the J gene TRBJ1-2; D unresolved. The germline V gene has CDR1 MNHEY and CDR2 SVGAGI. V was shortened by 4 bases and J by 1 base, with 7 bases between the two germline ends. The CDR3 is made up of 13 amino acids. CDR3: CASSSGLNYGYTF. In DNA, the CDR3 is TGTGCCAGCAGTTCCGGTCTTAACTATGGCTACACCTTC.

This clone was seen a handful of times. The chain has TRBV7-9 and TRBJ2-2; 9 positions match TRBD1. The CDR3 contains 18 residues. Germline values: CDR1 SEHNR, CDR2 FQNEAQ (reference sequence). V shed 5 bases and J 4 bases; nucleotides not matched to a gene: 14. The CDR3 spells CASSERGQGRRVTGELFF. The CDR3 DNA is TGTGCCAGCAGCGAGAGGGGACAGGGAAGGAGGGTCACCGGGGAGCTGTTTTTT.

The chain is built from TRBV5-4 and TRBJ2-1; 7 bases line up with TRBD1. Trimming took 0 bases from V and 8 from J; bases not matched to a gene: 14. The CDR3 contains 17 residues. Germline values: CDR1 SGHNT, CDR2 YYREEE (reference sequence). CDR3 nucleotide sequence: TGTGCCAGCAGCTTGGGAGGCGGGCAGGGGGTTGTCGATGAGCAGTTCTTC. Translating gives CASSLGGGQGVVDEQFF.

The chain carries TRBV13 and TRBJ1-1, with a possible D match to TRBD1 (6 bases). CDR1 and CDR2 (germline): PRHDT, FYEKMQ (reference sequence). The CDR3 loop spans 13 amino acids. The V end lost 5 bases, the J end lost 7 bases, and 14 bases lay between the germline ends. CDR3 sequence: CASSPRGGDEAFF. In nucleotides, the CDR3 is TGTGCCAGCAGCCCTAGAGGGGGGGATGAAGCTTTCTTT.

The chain recombines TRBV28 with TRBJ2-1; 9 bases map to TRBD1. The V and J ends lost 6 bases and 14 bases, in that order; junction bases with no gene match: 14. The length of the CDR3 is 14 residues. Germline V CDR1 and CDR2: MDHEN, SYDVKM. CDR3: CASRVLGDRTGEFF. Here the CDR3 DNA reads TGTGCCAGCAGAGTTCTTGGGGATAGGACAGGGGAGTTCTTC.

This chain uses TRBV30 with TRBJ1-2; no clear D. The CDR3 covers 14 residues. Looked up from germline, CDR1 is GTSNPN and CDR2 is SVGIG (reference sequence). V was clipped by 2 bases and J by 1 base, with 11 bases between them. As DNA, the CDR3 is TGTGCCTGGAGTAAGGGAGGGATTAACTATGGCTACACCTTC. It yields the protein CAWSKGGINYGYTF.

This chain links TRBV11-2 with TRBJ1-5; no firm D call. The length of the CDR3 is 15 residues. V lost 3 bases and J lost 2, with 11 bases in between. The V gene's germline CDR1 is SGHAT and CDR2 FQNNGV. The CDR3 region has the DNA TGTGCCAGCAGCTTGGAGGTATCGGGCAATCAGCCCCAGCATTTT. Its protein is CASSLEVSGNQPQHF.

V gene TRBV29-1 combines with J gene TRBJ2-7, with 7 positions matching TRBD1. There are 14 residues in the CDR3. CDR1 is SQVTM, CDR2 ANQGSEA, per germline. V trimming: 2 bases; J trimming: 3 bases; junction bases outside the gene matches: 7. This CDR3 is CSVETGRGNYEQYF. CDR3 nucleotides: TGCAGCGTTGAAACTGGCAGGGGGAACTACGAGCAGTACTTC.

V gene TRBV11-2 combines with J gene TRBJ2-5; TRBD1 is a possible D gene (5 bases). This CDR3 region has 10 residues. Germline V gene data show CDR1 as SGHAT and CDR2 as FQNNGV. V gave up 5 bases and J gave up 7 bases, with 5 bases separating them. The CDR3 here is CASSQGTQYF. CDR3 bases: TGTGCCAGCAGCCAGGGGACCCAGTACTTC.

This chain joins TRBV7-9 and TRBJ2-7; 9 bases map to TRBD2. The CDR3 is made up of 18 amino acids. Germline V gives CDR1 SEHNR, CDR2 FQNEAQ (reference sequence). V lost 1 base, J lost 3 bases, and 13 bases stayed unmatched. As DNA, the CDR3 is TGTGCCAGCAGCTTAGATAGGACTAGCGTCGAGTCTATCTACGAGCAGTACTTC. Translating gives CASSLDRTSVESIYEQYF.

The chain is built from TRBV7-3 and TRBJ1-4; 7 positions agree with TRBD1. After removal of 6 bases from V and 6 bases from J, the junction contained 16 bases not matched to a gene. Germline CDR1 and CDR2: SGHTA and FQGTGA. The CDR3 spans 17 residues. CDR3 nucleotide sequence: TGTGCCAGCAGATCCGACAGGGCTAGGAAGGCGTATGAAAAACTGTTTTTT. Translation: CASRSDRARKAYEKLFF.

The V call is TRBV5-1, the J call TRBJ2-2; TRBD2 matches at 10 bases. This CDR3 is built from 15 residues. Germline CDR1 is SGHRS and CDR2 is YFSETQ. J was trimmed by 5 bases and V by 4 bases; bases with no gene match: 5. The CDR3 DNA reads as TGCGCCAGCAGCCCTTGGACTAGCGGTACCGGGGAGCTGTTTTTT. This codes for CASSPWTSGTGELFF.

The chain couples TRBV12-3 or TRBV12-4 to TRBJ1-5, with D unclear. The CDR3 length is 13 residues. V shed 3 bases and J shed 3 bases, with 6 bases lying between them. CDR3 nucleotides: TGTGCCAGCAGTTTTGAGTCCAATCAGCCCCAGCATTTT. This gives the protein CASSFESNQPQHF.

The V call is TRBV29-1, the J call TRBJ1-2; a weak D match, TRBD1 (5 bases). V was pared by 7 bases and J by 4 bases, with 22 bases between. This CDR3 has 15 residues. Germline-derived CDR1 and CDR2 are SQVTM and ANQGSEA. CDR3 DNA sequence: TGCAGCGCCTTAGGCGCGGGGGAACTCGGCTATGGCTACACCTTC. Its protein is CSALGAGELGYGYTF.